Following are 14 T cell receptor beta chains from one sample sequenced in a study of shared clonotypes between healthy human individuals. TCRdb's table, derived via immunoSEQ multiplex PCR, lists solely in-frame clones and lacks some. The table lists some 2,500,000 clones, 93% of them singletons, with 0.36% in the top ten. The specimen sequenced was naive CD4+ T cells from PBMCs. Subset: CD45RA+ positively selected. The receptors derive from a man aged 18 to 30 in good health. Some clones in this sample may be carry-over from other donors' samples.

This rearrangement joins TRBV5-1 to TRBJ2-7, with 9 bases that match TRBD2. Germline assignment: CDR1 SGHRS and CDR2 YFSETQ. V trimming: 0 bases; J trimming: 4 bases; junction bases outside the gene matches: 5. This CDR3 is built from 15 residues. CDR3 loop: CASSLARLAGYEQYF. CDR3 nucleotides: TGCGCCAGCAGCTTGGCCCGGCTAGCGGGGTACGAGCAGTACTTC. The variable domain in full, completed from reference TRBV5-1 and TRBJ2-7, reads KAGVTQTPRYLIKTRGQQVTLSCSPISGHRSVSWYQQTPGQGLQFLFEYFSETQRNKGNFPGRFSGRQFSNSRSEMNVSTLELGDSALYLCASSLARLAGYEQYFGPGTRLTVT.

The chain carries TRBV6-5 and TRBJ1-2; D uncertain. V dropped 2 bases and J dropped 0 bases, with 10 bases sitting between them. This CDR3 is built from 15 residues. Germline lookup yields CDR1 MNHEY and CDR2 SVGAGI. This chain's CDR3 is CASSYQLVSNYGYTF. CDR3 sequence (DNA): TGTGCCAGCAGTTACCAACTTGTATCTAACTATGGCTACACCTTC.

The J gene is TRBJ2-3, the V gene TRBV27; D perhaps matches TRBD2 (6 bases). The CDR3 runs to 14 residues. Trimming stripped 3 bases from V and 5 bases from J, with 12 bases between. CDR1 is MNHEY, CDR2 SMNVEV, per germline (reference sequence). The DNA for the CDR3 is TGTGCCAGCAGTTTCGGGGGAGCGGAAGATACGCAGTATTTT. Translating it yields CASSFGGAEDTQYF.

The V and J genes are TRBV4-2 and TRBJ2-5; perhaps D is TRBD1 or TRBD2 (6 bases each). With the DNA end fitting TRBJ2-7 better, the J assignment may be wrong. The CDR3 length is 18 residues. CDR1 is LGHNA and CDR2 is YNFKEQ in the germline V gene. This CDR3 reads CASSHHQGPGGLSYEQYF. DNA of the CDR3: TGTGCCAGCAGCCACCACCAGGGGCCCGGGGGCCTCTCCTACGAGCAGTACTTC.

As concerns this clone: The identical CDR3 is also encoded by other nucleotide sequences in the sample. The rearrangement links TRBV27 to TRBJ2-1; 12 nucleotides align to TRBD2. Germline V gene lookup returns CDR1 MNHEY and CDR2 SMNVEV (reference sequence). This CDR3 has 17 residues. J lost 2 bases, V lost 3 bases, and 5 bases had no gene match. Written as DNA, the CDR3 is TGTGCCAGCAGTTTCTACCGGACTAGCGGGGCCTACAATGAGCAGTTCTTC. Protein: CASSFYRTSGAYNEQFF.

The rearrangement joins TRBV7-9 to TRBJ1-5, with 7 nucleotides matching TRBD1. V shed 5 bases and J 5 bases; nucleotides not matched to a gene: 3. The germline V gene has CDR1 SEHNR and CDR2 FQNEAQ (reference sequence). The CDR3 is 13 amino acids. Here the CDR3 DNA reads TGTGCCAGCAGCCCCGACAGGGATCAGCCCCAGCATTTT. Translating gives CASSPDRDQPQHF.

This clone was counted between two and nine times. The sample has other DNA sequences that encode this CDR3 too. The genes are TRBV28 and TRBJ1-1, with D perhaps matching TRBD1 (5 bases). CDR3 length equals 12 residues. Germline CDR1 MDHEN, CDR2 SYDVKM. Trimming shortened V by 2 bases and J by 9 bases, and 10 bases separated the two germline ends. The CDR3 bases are TGTGCCAGCAGTTTAGGAACAGGTAAAGCTTTCTTT. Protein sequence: CASSLGTGKAFF. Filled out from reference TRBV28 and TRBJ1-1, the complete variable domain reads DVKVTQSSRYLVKRTGEKVFLECVQDMDHENMFWYRQDPGLGLRLIYFSYDVKMKEKGDIPEGYSVSREKKERFSLILESASTNQTSMYLCASSLGTGKAFFGQGTRLTVV.

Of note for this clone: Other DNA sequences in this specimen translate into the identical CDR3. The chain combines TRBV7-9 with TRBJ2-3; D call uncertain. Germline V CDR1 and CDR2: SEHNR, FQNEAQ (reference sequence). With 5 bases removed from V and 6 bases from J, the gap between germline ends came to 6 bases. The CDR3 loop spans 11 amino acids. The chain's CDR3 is CASSPTDTQYF. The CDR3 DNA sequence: TGTGCCAGCAGCCCCACGGATACGCAGTATTTT.

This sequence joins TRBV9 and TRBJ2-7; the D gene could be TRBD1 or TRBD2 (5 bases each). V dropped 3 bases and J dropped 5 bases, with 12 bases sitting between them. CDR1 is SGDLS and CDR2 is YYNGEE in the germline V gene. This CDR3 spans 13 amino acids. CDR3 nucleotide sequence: TGTGCCAGCAGCGATGAGGGGTTCGACGAGCAGTACTTC. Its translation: CASSDEGFDEQYF. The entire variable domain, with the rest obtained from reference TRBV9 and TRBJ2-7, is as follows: DSGVTQTPKHLITATGQRVTLRCSPRSGDLSVYWYQQSLDQGLQFLIQYYNGEERAKGNILERFSAQQFPDLHSELNLSSLELGDSALYFCASSDEGFDEQYFGPGTRLTVT.

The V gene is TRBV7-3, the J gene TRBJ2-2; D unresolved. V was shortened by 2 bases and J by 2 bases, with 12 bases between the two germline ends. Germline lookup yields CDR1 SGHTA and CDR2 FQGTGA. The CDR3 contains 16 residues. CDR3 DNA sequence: TGTGCCAGCAGCTTAGGTCCTCCACCCAACACCGGGGAGCTGTTTTTT. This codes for CASSLGPPPNTGELFF. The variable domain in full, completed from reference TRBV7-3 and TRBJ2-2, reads GAGVSQTPSNKVTEKGKYVELRCDPISGHTALYWYRQSLGQGPEFLIYFQGTGAADDSGLPNDRFFAVRPEGSVSTLKIQRTERGDSAVYLCASSLGPPPNTGELFFGEGSRLTVL.

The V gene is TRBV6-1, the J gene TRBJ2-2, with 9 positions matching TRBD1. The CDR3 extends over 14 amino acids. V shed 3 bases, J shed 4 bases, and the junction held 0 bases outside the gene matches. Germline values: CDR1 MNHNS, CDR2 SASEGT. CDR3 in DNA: TGTGCCAGCAGTGAGGGACAGGGCACCGGGGAGCTGTTTTTT. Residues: CASSEGQGTGELFF.

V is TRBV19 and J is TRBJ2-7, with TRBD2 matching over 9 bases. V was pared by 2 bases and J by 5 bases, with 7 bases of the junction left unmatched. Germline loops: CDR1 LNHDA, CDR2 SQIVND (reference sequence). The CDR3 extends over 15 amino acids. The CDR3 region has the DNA TGTGCCAGTAGTATAATAGGAGCGGGAGGCCACGAGCAGTACTTC. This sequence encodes CASSIIGAGGHEQYF.

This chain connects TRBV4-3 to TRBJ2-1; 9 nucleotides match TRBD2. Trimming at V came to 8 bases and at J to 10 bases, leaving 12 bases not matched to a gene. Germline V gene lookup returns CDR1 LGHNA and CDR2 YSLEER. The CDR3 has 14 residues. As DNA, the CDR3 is TGCGCCAGCTCGGGACTAGCTAATAATTTGGAGCAGTTCTTC. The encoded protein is CASSGLANNLEQFF.

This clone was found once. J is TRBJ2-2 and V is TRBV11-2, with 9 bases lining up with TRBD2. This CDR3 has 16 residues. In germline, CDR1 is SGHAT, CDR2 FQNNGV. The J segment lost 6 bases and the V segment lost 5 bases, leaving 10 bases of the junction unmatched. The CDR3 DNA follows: TGTGCCAGCAGCCCCGTTAGCGGGAGTCGGGCCGGGGAGCTGTTTTTT. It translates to CASSPVSGSRAGELFF.